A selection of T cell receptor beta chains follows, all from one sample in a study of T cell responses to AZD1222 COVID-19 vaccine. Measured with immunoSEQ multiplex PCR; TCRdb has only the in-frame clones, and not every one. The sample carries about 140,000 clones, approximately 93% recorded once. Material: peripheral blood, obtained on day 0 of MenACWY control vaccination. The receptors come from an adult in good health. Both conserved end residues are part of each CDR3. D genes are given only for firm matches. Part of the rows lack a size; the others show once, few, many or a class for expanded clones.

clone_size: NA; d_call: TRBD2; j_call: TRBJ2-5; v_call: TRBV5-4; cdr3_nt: TGTGCCAGCAGCCCAAACCCGCAGCGGGAGGCAAAAGAGACCCAGTACTTC; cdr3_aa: CASSPNPQREAKETQYF
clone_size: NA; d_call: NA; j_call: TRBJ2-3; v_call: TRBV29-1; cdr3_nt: TGCAGCGTACGGCCAGCGGCCACAGATACGCAGTATTTT; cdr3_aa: CSVRPAATDTQYF
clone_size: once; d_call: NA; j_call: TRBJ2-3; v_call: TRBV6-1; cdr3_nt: TGTGCCAGCAGTGGAACGGGGAGGACTAGCACAGATACGCAGTATTTT; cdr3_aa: CASSGTGRTSTDTQYF
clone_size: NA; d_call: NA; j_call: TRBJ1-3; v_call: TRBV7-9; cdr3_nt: TGTGCCAGCAGCTTAGGAAACACCATATATTTT; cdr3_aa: CASSLGNTIYF
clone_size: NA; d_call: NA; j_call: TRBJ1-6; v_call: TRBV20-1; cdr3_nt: TGCAGTGCTAGTGTGGGGCTGTATAATTCACCCCTCCACTTT; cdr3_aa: CSASVGLYNSPLHF
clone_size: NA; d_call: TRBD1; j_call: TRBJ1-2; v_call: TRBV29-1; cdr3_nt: TGCAGCGTTGAAGGGACAGGTCATGGCTACACCTTC; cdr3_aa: CSVEGTGHGYTF
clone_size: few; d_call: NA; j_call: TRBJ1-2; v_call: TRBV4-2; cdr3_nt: TGTGCCAGCAGCCACCCCCCTGGTCATGGGCGAACGCTCAACTATGGCTACACCTTC; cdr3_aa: CASSHPPGHGRTLNYGYTF
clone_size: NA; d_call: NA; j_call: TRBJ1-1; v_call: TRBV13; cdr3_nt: TGTGCCAGCAGCCCCTTGGACAACACTGAAGCTTTCTTT; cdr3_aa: CASSPLDNTEAFF
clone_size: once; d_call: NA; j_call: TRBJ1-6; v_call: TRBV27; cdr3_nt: TGTGCCAGCAGGTCATTCCTACAGGGAGGGTATAATTCACCCCTCCACTTT; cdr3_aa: CASRSFLQGGYNSPLHF
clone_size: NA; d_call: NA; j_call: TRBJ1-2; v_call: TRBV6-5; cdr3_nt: TGTGCCAGCGCCCGAACTCAGGGAGATGGCTACACCTTC; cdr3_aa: CASARTQGDGYTF
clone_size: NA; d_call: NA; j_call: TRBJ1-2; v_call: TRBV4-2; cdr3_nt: TGTGCCAGCAGCCAGGGGCAACCCGGCTACACCTTC; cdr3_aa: CASSQGQPGYTF
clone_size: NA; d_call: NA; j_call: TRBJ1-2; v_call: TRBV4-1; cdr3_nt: TGCGCCAGCAGCCGGGACCCTCTCTATGGCTACACCTTC; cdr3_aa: CASSRDPLYGYTF
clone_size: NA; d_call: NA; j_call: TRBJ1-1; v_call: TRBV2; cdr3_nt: TGTGCCAGCAGCCCCCGAGGGGGGCACACATGGGGGTTAACTGAAGCTTTCTTT; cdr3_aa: CASSPRGGHTWGLTEAFF
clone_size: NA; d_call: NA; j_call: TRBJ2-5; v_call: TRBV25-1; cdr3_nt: TGTGCCAGCAGTGAATTAGGGCCTCAAGAGACCCAGTACTTC; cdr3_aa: CASSELGPQETQYF
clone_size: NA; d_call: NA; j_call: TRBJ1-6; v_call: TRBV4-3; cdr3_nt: TGCGCCAGCAGCCAAGTGGCTGGGTTTAATTTACCCCTCCACTTT; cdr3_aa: CASSQVAGFNLPLHF
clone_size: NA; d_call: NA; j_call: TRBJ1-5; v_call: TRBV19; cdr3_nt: TGTGCCAGTAGTAGATTGCCGGTCTCGGGGATGCCCCAGCATTTT; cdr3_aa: CASSRLPVSGMPQHF
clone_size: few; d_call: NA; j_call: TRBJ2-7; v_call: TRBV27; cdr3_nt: TGTGCCAGCAGTTTATACGGGACTGATCACTACGAGCAGTACTTC; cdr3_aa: CASSLYGTDHYEQYF
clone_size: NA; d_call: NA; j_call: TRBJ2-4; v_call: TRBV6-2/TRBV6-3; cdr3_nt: TGTGCCAGCAGTCCGCAAGGGGGGAAAAACATTCAGTACTTC; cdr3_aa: CASSPQGGKNIQYF
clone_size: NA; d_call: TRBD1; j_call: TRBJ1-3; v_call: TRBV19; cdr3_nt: TGTGCCAGTAGTTACCGGGACAGCCTAGGAAACACCATATATTTT; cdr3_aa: CASSYRDSLGNTIYF
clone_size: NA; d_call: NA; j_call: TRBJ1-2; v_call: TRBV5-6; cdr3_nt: TGTGCCAGCAGCTTGGAGACCAGGGGCTATGGCTACACCTTC; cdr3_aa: CASSLETRGYGYTF
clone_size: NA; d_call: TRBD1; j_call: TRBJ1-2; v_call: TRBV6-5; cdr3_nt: TGTGCCAGCAGCAAACAGGGGAACTATGGCTACACCTTC; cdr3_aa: CASSKQGNYGYTF
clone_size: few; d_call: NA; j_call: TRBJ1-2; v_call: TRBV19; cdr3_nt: TGTGCCAGTAGCCCTTCTTGGGGGGGCCGAAGGGGCTACACCTTC; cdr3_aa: CASSPSWGGRRGYTF
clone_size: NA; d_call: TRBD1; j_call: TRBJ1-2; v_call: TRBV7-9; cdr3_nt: TGTGCCAGCAGCCTTTCCCTACCGGGACAGGGCTACACCTTC; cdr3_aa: CASSLSLPGQGYTF
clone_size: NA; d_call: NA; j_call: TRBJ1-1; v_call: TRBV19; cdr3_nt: TGTGCCAGTAGTGGGAAGTTATTCTCTGAAGCTTTCTTT; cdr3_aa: CASSGKLFSEAFF
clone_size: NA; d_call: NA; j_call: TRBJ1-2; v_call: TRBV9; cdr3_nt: TGTGCCAGCAGCCGGGCTCGGGGCTATGGCTACACCTTC; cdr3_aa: CASSRARGYGYTF
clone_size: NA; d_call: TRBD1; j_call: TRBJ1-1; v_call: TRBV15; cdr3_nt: TGTGCCACCAGCAGAAATCTTCAGGGGGCGAGGGCTGAAGCTTTCTTT; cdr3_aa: CATSRNLQGARAEAFF
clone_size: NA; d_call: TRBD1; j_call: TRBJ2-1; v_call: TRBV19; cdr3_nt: TGTGCCAGTAGTCAGGACAGGGGCTCCTACAATGAGCAGTTCTTC; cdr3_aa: CASSQDRGSYNEQFF
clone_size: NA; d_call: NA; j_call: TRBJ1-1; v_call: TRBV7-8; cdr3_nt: TGTGCCAGCAGGGGATCACAAGGTTACACTGAAGCTTTCTTT; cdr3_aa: CASRGSQGYTEAFF
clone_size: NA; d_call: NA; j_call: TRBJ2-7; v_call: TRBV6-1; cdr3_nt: TGTGCCAGCAGTGAGGGTCGGCCATCCGTCAAGCAGTACTTC; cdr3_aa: CASSEGRPSVKQYF
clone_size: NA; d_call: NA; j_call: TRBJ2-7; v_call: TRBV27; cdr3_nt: TGTGCCATAGCACCTAGCAGGGACTACGAGCAGTACTTC; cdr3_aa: CAIAPSRDYEQYF
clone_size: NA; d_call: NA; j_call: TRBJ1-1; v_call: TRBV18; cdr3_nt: TGTGCCAGCTCGCCGGACTTGAACACTGAAGCTTTCTTT; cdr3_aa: CASSPDLNTEAFF
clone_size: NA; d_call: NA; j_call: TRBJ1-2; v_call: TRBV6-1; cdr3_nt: TGTGCCAGCAGTGAACGAAGGGGGGAAGGCTACACCTTC; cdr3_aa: CASSERRGEGYTF
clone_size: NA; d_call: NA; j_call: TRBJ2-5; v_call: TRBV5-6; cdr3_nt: TGTGCCAGCAGCTTGCAAGCGGCGTCTCACGGGACCCAGTACTTC; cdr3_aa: CASSLQAASHGTQYF
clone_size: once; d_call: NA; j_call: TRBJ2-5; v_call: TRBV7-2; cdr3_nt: TGTGCCAGCAGCGGGCAAACGGGGCAAGAGACCCAGTACTTC; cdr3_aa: CASSGQTGQETQYF
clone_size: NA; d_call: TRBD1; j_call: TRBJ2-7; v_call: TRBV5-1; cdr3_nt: TGCGCCAGCAGCTGGGACAGGGGAGACCGGGAGCAGTACTTC; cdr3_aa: CASSWDRGDREQYF
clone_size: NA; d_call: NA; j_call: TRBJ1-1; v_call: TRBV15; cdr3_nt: TGTGCCACCAGCAGAGATATGGGCACTGAAGCTTTCTTT; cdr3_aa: CATSRDMGTEAFF
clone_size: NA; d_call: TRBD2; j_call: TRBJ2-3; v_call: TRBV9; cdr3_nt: TGTGCCAGCAGCGTAGTACGAGGGACTAGCGGGGGAGCCACAGATACGCAGTATTTT; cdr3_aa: CASSVVRGTSGGATDTQYF
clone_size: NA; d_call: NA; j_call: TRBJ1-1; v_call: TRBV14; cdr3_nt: TGTGCCAGCAGCAAATACATGAACACTGAAGCTTTCTTT; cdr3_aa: CASSKYMNTEAFF
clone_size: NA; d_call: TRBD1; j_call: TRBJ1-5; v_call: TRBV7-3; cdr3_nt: TGTGCCAGCAGCAACCGGGGACAGGGGGACGTTAATCAGCCCCAGCATTTT; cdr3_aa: CASSNRGQGDVNQPQHF
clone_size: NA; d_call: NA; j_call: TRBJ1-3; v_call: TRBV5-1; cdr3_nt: TGCGCCAGCAGCTTGGGGGACATTTCTGGAAACACCATATATTTT; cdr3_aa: CASSLGDISGNTIYF
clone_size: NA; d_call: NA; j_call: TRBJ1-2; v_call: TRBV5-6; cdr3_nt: TGTGCCAGCAGCTTGGGGGCCGGGGGTGGCTACACCTTC; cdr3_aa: CASSLGAGGGYTF
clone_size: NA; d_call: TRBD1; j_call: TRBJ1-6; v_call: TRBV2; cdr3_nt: TGTGCCAGCAGGAAACAGGGGGTGGAGAATTCACCCCTCCACTTT; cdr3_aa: CASRKQGVENSPLHF
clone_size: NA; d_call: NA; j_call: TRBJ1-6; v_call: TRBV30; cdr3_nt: TGTGCCTGGAGTGTAACCGGGAATAATTCACCCCTCCACTTT; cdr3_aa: CAWSVTGNNSPLHF
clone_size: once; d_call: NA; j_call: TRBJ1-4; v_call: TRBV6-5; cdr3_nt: TGTGCCAGCAGCCTTCAGGGAGATGAAAAACTGTTTTTT; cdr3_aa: CASSLQGDEKLFF
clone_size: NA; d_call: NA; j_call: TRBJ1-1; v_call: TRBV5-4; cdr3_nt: TGTGCCAGCAGCTTACAGGTCATGAACACTGAAGCTTTCTTT; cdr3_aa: CASSLQVMNTEAFF
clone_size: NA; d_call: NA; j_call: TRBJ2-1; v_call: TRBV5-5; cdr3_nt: TGTGCCAGCAGCACAAACTCCCCCAGTAGCGATGAGCAGTTCTTC; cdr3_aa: CASSTNSPSSDEQFF
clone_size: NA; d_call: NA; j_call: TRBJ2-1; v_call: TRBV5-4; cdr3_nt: TGTGCCAGCAGCGCAACCTTAACAGGGCCCAATGAGCAGTTCTTC; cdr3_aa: CASSATLTGPNEQFF
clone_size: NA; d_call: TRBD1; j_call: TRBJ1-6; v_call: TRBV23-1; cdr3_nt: TGCGCCAGCAGTCAACTCGCCCGGGACAGGGATAATTCACCCCTCCACTTT; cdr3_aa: CASSQLARDRDNSPLHF
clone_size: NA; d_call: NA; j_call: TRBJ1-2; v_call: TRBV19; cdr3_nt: TGTGCCAGTAGTGATCAGGTTCACTATGGCTACACCTTC; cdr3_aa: CASSDQVHYGYTF
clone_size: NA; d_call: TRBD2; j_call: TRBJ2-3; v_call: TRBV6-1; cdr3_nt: TGTGCCAGCAGTGAAGCCAGGGCGGGGGGGTACTTCACAGATACGCAGTATTTT; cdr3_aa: CASSEARAGGYFTDTQYF
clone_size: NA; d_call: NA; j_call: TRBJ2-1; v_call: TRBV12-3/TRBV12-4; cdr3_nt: TGTGCCAGCAGTTGGCGGTACAATGAGCAGTTCTTC; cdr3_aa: CASSWRYNEQFF
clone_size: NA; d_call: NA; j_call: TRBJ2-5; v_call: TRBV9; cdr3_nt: TGTGCCAGCAGCAGAGTCGGGGAGACCCAGTACTTC; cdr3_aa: CASSRVGETQYF
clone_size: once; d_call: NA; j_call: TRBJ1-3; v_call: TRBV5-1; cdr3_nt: TGCGCCAGCAGCTCCCAGACAGGTGCAACTGGAAACACCATATATTTT; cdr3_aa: CASSSQTGATGNTIYF
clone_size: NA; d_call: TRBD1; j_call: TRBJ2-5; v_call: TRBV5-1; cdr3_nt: TGCGCCAGCAGCTTGGACGGACAGGGAGAAGAGACCCAGTACTTC; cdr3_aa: CASSLDGQGEETQYF
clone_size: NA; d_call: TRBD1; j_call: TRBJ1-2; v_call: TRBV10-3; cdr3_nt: TGTGCCATCAGTGAGAAGGGACAGGGAAGTGGCTACACCTTC; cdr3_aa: CAISEKGQGSGYTF
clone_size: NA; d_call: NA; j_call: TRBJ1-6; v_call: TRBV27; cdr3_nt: TGTGCCAGCAGTTTATCAGGGAATAATTCACCCCTCCACTTT; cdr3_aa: CASSLSGNNSPLHF
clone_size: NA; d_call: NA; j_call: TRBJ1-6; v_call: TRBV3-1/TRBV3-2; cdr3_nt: TGTGCCAGCAGCCTACAAGTCAATTCACCCCTCCACTTT; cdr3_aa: CASSLQVNSPLHF
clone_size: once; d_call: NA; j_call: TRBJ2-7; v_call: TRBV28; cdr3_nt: TGTGCCAGCAGTTTATCCGGGGGTTACGAGCAGTACTTC; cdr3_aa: CASSLSGGYEQYF
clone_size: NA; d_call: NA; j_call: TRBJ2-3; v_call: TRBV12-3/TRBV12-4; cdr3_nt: TGTGCCAGCAGTGGGGGTGGCACAGATACGCAGTATTTT; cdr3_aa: CASSGGGTDTQYF
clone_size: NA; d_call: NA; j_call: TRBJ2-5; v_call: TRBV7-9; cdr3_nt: TGTGCCAGCGGCAACCGGGCCCACCAAGAGACCCAGTACTTC; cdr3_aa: CASGNRAHQETQYF